These 11 T cell receptor beta chains originate from one sample sequenced in a study of vaccination and CD4 T cells after COVID-19. The sample's time point: late sampling 161 to 241 days after vaccination in a few convalescent patients. The treatment was: 10-day PBMC culture with coronavirus spike peptide pools or control peptides (ViraFEST assay). The Oncomine TCR Beta short-read assay sequenced DNA from cultured CD4+ T cells. TCRdb used MiXCR to reprocess the PCR reads, holding one entry per CDR3 protein. The table has 20,000 to 30,000 distinct CDR3 sequences, about two fifths seen once. The antigens of these receptors remain unknown. Sequenced here: CD4+ T cells from blood, cultured in vitro, sampled about 7 months after SARS-CoV-2 vaccination. The source is a human donor who had recovered from COVID-19.

This clonotype was seen more than once but under ten times. The CDR3: CSAGPGRVGYGYTF. The CDR3 region has the DNA TGCAGTGCTGGTCCCGGCCGGGTAGGCTATGGCTACACCTTC. This chain connects TRBV20-1 to TRBJ1-2; D remains ambiguous. The CDR3 is made up of 14 amino acids. Trimming shortened V by 5 bases and J by 4 bases, and 17 bases separated the two germline ends. The germline CDR1 and CDR2 sequences are DFQATT and SNEGSKA (reference sequence).

The V and J genes are TRBV19 and TRBJ1-5; unclear D gene. With 4 bases removed from V and 5 bases from J, the gap between germline ends came to 18 bases. Germline V gives CDR1 LNHDA, CDR2 SQIVND (reference sequence). This CDR3 comprises 16 residues. Written as DNA, the CDR3 is TGTGCCAGTAGTACCCACGAGAAGTTGGGATATCAGCCCCAGCATTTT. The encoded protein is CASSTHEKLGYQPQHF.

This clonotype turned up a few times. V and J are TRBV20-1 and TRBJ2-2, with D unclear. The CDR3 length is 15 residues. The V gene's germline CDR1 is DFQATT and CDR2 SNEGSKA (reference sequence). The V and J ends lost 6 bases and 0 bases respectively, with 14 bases between them. The DNA for the CDR3 is TGCAGTGCCCAGCTGGCCCGGGCGAACACCGGGGAGCTGTTTTTT. This sequence encodes CSAQLARANTGELFF.

This chain connects TRBV7-6 to TRBJ2-5; 10 bases are shared with TRBD2. The CDR3 totals 17 residues. The germline V gene encodes CDR1 SGHVS and CDR2 FNYEAQ. V shed 1 base and J 2 bases; nucleotides not matched to a gene: 7. The CDR3 region has the DNA TGTGCCAGCAGCTTAGGGGCTAGCGGGAGTGGGCAAGAGACCCAGTACTTC. Protein product: CASSLGASGSGQETQYF.

The chain recombines TRBV19 with TRBJ1-1; a possible D gene is TRBD1 (5 bases). The CDR3 extends over 14 amino acids. Deletions cut 5 bases from V and 1 base from J, with 11 bases between. Germline CDR1 LNHDA, CDR2 SQIVND (reference sequence). The CDR3 spells CASSGRDGNTEAFF. In DNA, the CDR3 is TGTGCCAGTAGTGGCCGGGACGGGAACACTGAAGCTTTCTTT.

This clonotype was seen a few times. The chain links TRBV20-1 to TRBJ1-5; no definite D call. The CDR3 spans 14 residues. Trimming removed 2 bases from V and 0 bases from J, with 8 bases in between. The germline V gene has CDR1 DFQATT and CDR2 SNEGSKA (reference sequence). CDR3 sequence: CSARLPYSNQPQHF. The DNA for the CDR3 is TGCAGTGCTAGATTACCTTATAGCAATCAGCCCCAGCATTTT.

In its sample, this clonotype is medium-sized. This sequence joins TRBV7-8 and TRBJ2-5, with 12 bases that match TRBD2. V shed 5 bases, J shed 5 bases, and the junction held 6 bases outside the gene matches. CDR3 length: 15 residues. Germline lookup yields CDR1 SGHVS and CDR2 FQNEAQ. CDR3 nucleotides: TGTGCCAGCAGCGTGACTAGCGGGAGTTGGGAGACCCAGTACTTC. Translating gives CASSVTSGSWETQYF. The full variable domain, its missing parts supplied by reference TRBV7-8 and TRBJ2-5, is GAGVSQSPRYKVAKRGQDVALRCDPISGHVSLFWYQQALGQGPEFLTYFQNEAQLDKSGLPSDRFFAERPEGSVSTLKIQRTQQEDSAVYLCASSVTSGSWETQYFGPGTRLLVL.

The gene calls are TRBV5-1 and TRBJ2-7; 8 bases are a match to TRBD1. The germline gives CDR1 SGHRS, CDR2 YFSETQ. The CDR3 spans 16 residues. With V trimmed by 0 bases and J by 2 bases, 7 bases remained unmatched. The CDR3 coding sequence is TGCGCCAGCAGCTTGGTCTCAGGGACAGGCACCTACGAGCAGTACTTC. Residues: CASSLVSGTGTYEQYF.

This clonotype was counted a few times. The chain recombines TRBV7-3 with TRBJ1-1, with 9 bases matching TRBD1. Germline values: CDR1 SGHTA, CDR2 FQGTGA. The CDR3 runs 17 residues. V trimming: 2 bases; J trimming: 10 bases; junction bases outside the gene matches: 17. The CDR3 nucleotides are TGTGCCAGCAGCTTAGGGGGACCGGGACAGGGTGCAGCCGGAGCTTTCTTT. This codes for CASSLGGPGQGAAGAFF.

This clonotype was counted a few times. The chain has TRBV7-9 and TRBJ2-1, with D unclear. Per germline, CDR1 SEHNR and CDR2 FQNEAQ (reference sequence). Trimming stripped 2 bases from V and 6 bases from J, with 8 bases between. The CDR3 runs 13 residues. DNA of the CDR3: TGTGCCAGCAGCTTAAACTGGCCCAATGAGCAGTTCTTC. This codes for CASSLNWPNEQFF.

This clonotype was seen a handful of times. The V call is TRBV7-8, the J call TRBJ2-3; 8 bases map to TRBD1. V shed 1 base, J shed 7 bases, and the junction held 4 bases outside the gene matches. Per the germline V gene, CDR1 is SGHVS and CDR2 is FQNEAQ. This CDR3 has 14 residues. Here the CDR3 DNA reads TGTGCCAGCAGCTTAGGGACAGGGTCGAATACGCAGTATTTT. It yields the protein CASSLGTGSNTQYF.